This TCR beta chain was sequenced in a study of vaccination effects on CD4 cells after COVID-19. Antigen-specific CD4+ T cell clonotypes were called by their expansion after viral peptide-pool culture in ViraFEST. Culture proceeded for approximately 10 days, and CD4+ T cells were then isolated. Two-dose BNT162b2 or mRNA-1273 vaccination was given to participants. Produced via immunoSEQ multiplex PCR; TCRdb's table is partial and in-frame only. The table has under 30,000 clones, 65% to 75% seen once. On this clone itself: Antigen specificity is unknown.

The origin of this receptor is a human donor who received a COVID-19 vaccine. Sequences were derived from CD4+ T cells from PBMCs cultured with HCoV-OC43 spike peptides, sampled after COVID-19 vaccination. Subset of the sample: HCoV-OC43 spike overlapping peptide pool stimulation.

CDR3: CATSNQRGTKGGYGYTF. In nucleotides, the CDR3 is TGTGCCACCAGTAACCAGCGCGGGACAAAAGGCGGCTATGGCTACACCTTC. The chain carries TRBV24-1 and TRBJ1-2, with TRBD1 as a possible D gene (6 bases). Germline lookup yields CDR1 KGHDR and CDR2 SFDVKD. V was trimmed by 6 bases and J by 4 bases, leaving 23 bases between them. The CDR3 is 17 residues long.